This T cell receptor (beta chain) comes out of a study of T-cell reconstitution after alpha-beta-depleted transplantation in children. Regarding the study as a whole: Expanded graft clones, several hundred of them, were reportedly the source of alpha-beta T cells about two months after transplant. T-cell counts and diversity at one year post-transplant came mainly from newly produced T cells.

This clonotype was observed many times. What it binds is unknown. The length of the CDR3 is 14 residues. The germline CDR1 and CDR2 sequences are DFQATT and SNEGSKA (reference sequence). V was pared by 3 bases and J by 9 bases, with 15 bases between. Preparation of the TCRbeta library was carried out with unique molecular identifiers. TCRdb reprocessed the PCR reads via MiXCR and lists one record per CDR3 protein. The table records about 260,000 distinct CDR3 sequences, under 9.5% of them present only once. The V call is TRBV20-1, the J call TRBJ1-6, with no clear D. The clonotype comes from a male patient younger than 18 who had a stem cell transplant for acute lymphoblastic leukemia, so the T cells may come from the graft donor. The source was PBMCs, mostly from graft donor cells, collected 180 days after TCRalphabeta/CD19-depleted stem cell transplant. CDR3: CSARAISEGSPLHF. The DNA for the CDR3 is TGCAGTGCTAGGGCCATTAGTGAGGGTTCACCCCTCCACTTT.